There are many counts of the clone carrying this T cell receptor beta chain. Its antigen is undetermined. Researchers took RNA transcripts and amplified the TCR beta CDR3 regions from them. Initially, a first-round RT-PCR of the TCR CDR3 employed the HTBI primer set. TCRdb re-called the multiplex PCR reads with MiXCR, one entry per CDR3 protein. The table lists roughly 580,000 distinct CDR3 sequences, about 15% of them singletons, with approximately 5.7% in the top ten. The data stem from a study of T cells in Graves' hyperthyroidism and ophthalmopathy. For the study at large: Peripheral blood samples were taken at initial diagnosis, prior to any treatment. General study results and limits: The model predicted ophthalmopathy a median roughly six months before onset. Clonotypes that were expanded in thyroid above 0.001 mostly appeared in blood too.

The CDR3 has 13 residues. After removal of 8 bases from V and 8 bases from J, the junction contained 6 bases not matched to a gene. CDR1 is ENHRY, CDR2 SYGVKD, per germline. Ahead of any ophthalmopathy symptoms, the blood sample was obtained at the first diagnosis of hyperthyroidism. The sample consisted of blood. This chain connects TRBV10-3 to TRBJ2-1; 10 bases line up with TRBD2. The TCR comes from a woman aged 25 to 39 with Graves' hyperthyroidism that later progressed to Graves' ophthalmopathy. CDR3 DNA: TGTGCCATCTCTAGCGGGAGCTCCCATGAGCAGTTCTTC. This encodes CAISSGSSHEQFF.